The rows below give T cell receptor beta chains drawn from one sample of a study of early T cells in non-severe SARS-CoV-2 infection. Via MiXCR, TCRdb re-called the 5' RACE reads, giving one row per CDR3 protein. This sample has tens of thousands of distinct CDR3 sequences, with about 5.9% found just once. The sequencing here drew on whole blood, taken at baseline. Every receptor here comes from an adult who was a healthcare worker with PCR-confirmed SARS-CoV-2 infection or an uninfected control (not recorded which). Both conserved end residues are part of each CDR3. The D gene is left open where the match is weak. Not all rows give a size; the values are once, few, many and, for expanded clones, a class.

V gene,J gene,clone size,D gene,CDR3 DNA,CDR3 protein
TRBV25-1,TRBJ2-7,many,TRBD1,TGTGCCAGCAGATCCGACAGGGGGTACGAGCAGTACTTC,CASRSDRGYEQYF
TRBV30,TRBJ2-7,many,NA,TGTGCCAACGGACAGACCTACGAGCAGTACTTC,CANGQTYEQYF
TRBV5-6,TRBJ2-2,many,NA,TGTGCCAGCAGCTTGGTGGGACTTACCCCCAGGGAGCTGTTTTTT,CASSLVGLTPRELFF
TRBV12-3/TRBV12-4,TRBJ2-2,many,TRBD2,TGTGCCGGCCAAGCGGGGGGCAACGGGGAGCTGTTTTTT,CAGQAGGNGELFF
TRBV6-6,TRBJ1-2,many,TRBD1,TGTGCCAGCAGCCCACCCGGGACAGGGTATGGCTACACCTTC,CASSPPGTGYGYTF
TRBV4-3,TRBJ1-2,NA,TRBD1,TGCGCCAGCAGCCAGGACAGGGGCGGACGTGGCTACACCTTC,CASSQDRGGRGYTF
TRBV15,TRBJ2-2,many,TRBD1,TGTGCCACCAGCAGAGAGGGGACAGGAACCGGGGAGCTGTTTTTT,CATSREGTGTGELFF
TRBV7-2,TRBJ1-6,many,TRBD1,TGTGCCAGCAGCAAAAGACAGGGTTTCTATAATTCACCCCTCCACTTT,CASSKRQGFYNSPLHF
TRBV18,TRBJ1-2,many,TRBD1,TGTGCCAGCTCACCACTGAGGGGGCAAGACGGCTACACCTTC,CASSPLRGQDGYTF
TRBV12-5,TRBJ1-1,many,TRBD1,TGTGCTAGTGGTTTGGGAACAGGGGTGAACACTGAAGCTTTCTTT,CASGLGTGVNTEAFF
TRBV29-1,TRBJ2-1,NA,TRBD2,TGCAGCGTTGAGGTTCTAGCGGGGGACGGCAATGAGCAGTTCTTC,CSVEVLAGDGNEQFF
TRBV6-2/TRBV6-3,TRBJ2-7,few,NA,TGTGCCAGCAGTTACTCTTGGCAGAGATACGAGCAGTACTTC,CASSYSWQRYEQYF
TRBV5-4,TRBJ2-7,many,NA,TGTGCCAGCGCTACCGGTCGCGAGCAGTACTTC,CASATGREQYF
TRBV12-3/TRBV12-4,TRBJ1-2,NA,TRBD1,TGTGCCAGCAGCCCGACAGGGAGTAACTATGGCTACACCTTC,CASSPTGSNYGYTF
TRBV5-1,TRBJ1-4,NA,NA,TGCGCCAGCAGCTTGGGAATCGGCCCTAATGAAAAACTGTTTTTT,CASSLGIGPNEKLFF
TRBV11-2,TRBJ2-3,few,TRBD2,TGTGCCAGCAGCCTAAGGAGCGGGGGGTCAAGGGATACGCAGTATTTT,CASSLRSGGSRDTQYF
TRBV11-2,TRBJ1-4,many,TRBD1,TGTGCCAGCAGCGCCGGGACAGTAAAGTGGGCTAATGAAAAACTGTTTTTT,CASSAGTVKWANEKLFF
TRBV20-1,TRBJ1-2,many,NA,TGCAGTGCTAGGGTTTTCAGGGGAAACTATGGCTACACCTTC,CSARVFRGNYGYTF
TRBV15,TRBJ1-6,many,NA,TGTGCCACCAGCATCAGGGGAGATTCACCCCTCCACTTT,CATSIRGDSPLHF
TRBV7-9,TRBJ2-3,few,NA,TGTGCCAGCAGCTTAGAGATTGACACAGATACGCAGTATTTT,CASSLEIDTDTQYF
TRBV11-3,TRBJ2-7,many,TRBD1,TGTGCCAGCAGCCCAGGGGGCCTGGGATACGAGCAGTACTTC,CASSPGGLGYEQYF
TRBV5-1,TRBJ2-3,NA,TRBD1,TGCGCCAGCAGCCCTTTCGGACAGGGCCGGGGGACAGATACGCAGTATTTT,CASSPFGQGRGTDTQYF
TRBV27,TRBJ2-7,many,TRBD2,TGTGCCAGCAGCCACATAGCGGGGGGCGGCTACGAGCAGTACTTC,CASSHIAGGGYEQYF
TRBV12-3/TRBV12-4,TRBJ1-5,many,NA,TGTGCCAGCAGTCTGGGCGACTGGTCCCAGCATTTT,CASSLGDWSQHF
TRBV7-2,TRBJ1-6,NA,NA,TGTGCCAGCAGCTTAGTGGCGGAATCACCCCTCCACTTT,CASSLVAESPLHF
TRBV7-2,TRBJ2-7,many,NA,TGTGCCAGCAGCGACGATTACTACGAGCAGTACTTC,CASSDDYYEQYF
TRBV6-2/TRBV6-3,TRBJ1-5,many,NA,TGTGCCAGCAGTTACCCAATCCGACAGGGCAATCAGCCCCAGCATTTT,CASSYPIRQGNQPQHF
TRBV7-3,TRBJ2-7,few,NA,TGTGCCAGCAGCTCACCCGGCTACGAGCAGTACTTC,CASSSPGYEQYF
TRBV9,TRBJ2-1,NA,NA,TGTGCCAGCAGCGTAGATACCACTTATGAGCAGTTCTTC,CASSVDTTYEQFF
TRBV20-1,TRBJ2-7,few,TRBD2,TGCAGTGCTGGACCCCAGGGCGGGGGGACCTACGAGCAGTACTTC,CSAGPQGGGTYEQYF
TRBV4-3,TRBJ1-4,many,NA,TGCGCCAGCAGCCGATCTTCGGGACACCCTAATGAAAAACTGTTTTTT,CASSRSSGHPNEKLFF
TRBV6-4,TRBJ1-5,few,NA,TGTGCCAGCAGTGACTCAAGGGGACCTAGCAATCAGCCCCAGCATTTT,CASSDSRGPSNQPQHF
TRBV28,TRBJ1-1,NA,TRBD1,TGTGCCAGCAGTTTAGGGCAGACAGGGGTAGCTTTCTTT,CASSLGQTGVAFF
TRBV7-2,TRBJ2-3,many,NA,TGTGCCAGCAGCTTAGACGTCGGCACAGATACGCAGTATTTT,CASSLDVGTDTQYF
TRBV6-1,TRBJ1-1,many,NA,TGTGCCAGCAGGGTTACGAACACTGAAGCTTTCTTT,CASRVTNTEAFF
TRBV18,TRBJ1-1,few,NA,TGTGCCAGCTCACCTAGTTGGCAGAACACTGAAGCTTTCTTT,CASSPSWQNTEAFF
TRBV20-1,TRBJ2-3,many,NA,TGCAGTGCTAGAGATTCTTCCTATGGGGCAGATACGCAGTATTTT,CSARDSSYGADTQYF
TRBV18,TRBJ1-4,NA,TRBD1,TGTGCCAGCAGGACAGGGGCATCAACTAATGAAAAACTGTTTTTT,CASRTGASTNEKLFF
TRBV20-1,TRBJ2-7,NA,TRBD2,TGCAGTGCTATGGTGGAGCGGGGGTCCTACGAGCAGTACTTC,CSAMVERGSYEQYF
TRBV18,TRBJ2-1,many,NA,TGTGCCAGCTCACGAGGAGCTGAGCAGTTCTTC,CASSRGAEQFF
TRBV28,TRBJ2-7,NA,TRBD2,TGTGCCAGCAGTAGACTAGCGGGGAGATACGAGCAGTACTTC,CASSRLAGRYEQYF
TRBV5-4,TRBJ2-3,many,NA,TGTGCCAGCAGGCCTAGATCCACCGGAGATACGCAGTATTTT,CASRPRSTGDTQYF
TRBV29-1,TRBJ2-5,many,TRBD1,TGCAGCGGTGGGACAGCCCAAGAGACCCAGTACTTC,CSGGTAQETQYF
TRBV5-4,TRBJ2-5,NA,TRBD1,TGTGCCAGCAGCTCACCGGGACAGGGGGCGAAGACCCAGTACTTC,CASSSPGQGAKTQYF
TRBV29-1,TRBJ2-7,few,NA,TGCAGCGTCTCGATGCAGGAGCAGTACTTC,CSVSMQEQYF
TRBV28,TRBJ2-3,NA,TRBD2,TGTGCCACCATTTACGGGGGGGCGAGCACAGATACGCAGTATTTT,CATIYGGASTDTQYF
TRBV7-7,TRBJ1-6,few,NA,TGTGCCAGCAGCTTCACAGGGTTTGGCTCCTATAATTCACCCCTCCACTTT,CASSFTGFGSYNSPLHF
TRBV2,TRBJ2-3,many,TRBD2,TGTGCCAGCAGTGCCTACTTAAGCGGGGGAAGCACAGATACGCAGTATTTT,CASSAYLSGGSTDTQYF